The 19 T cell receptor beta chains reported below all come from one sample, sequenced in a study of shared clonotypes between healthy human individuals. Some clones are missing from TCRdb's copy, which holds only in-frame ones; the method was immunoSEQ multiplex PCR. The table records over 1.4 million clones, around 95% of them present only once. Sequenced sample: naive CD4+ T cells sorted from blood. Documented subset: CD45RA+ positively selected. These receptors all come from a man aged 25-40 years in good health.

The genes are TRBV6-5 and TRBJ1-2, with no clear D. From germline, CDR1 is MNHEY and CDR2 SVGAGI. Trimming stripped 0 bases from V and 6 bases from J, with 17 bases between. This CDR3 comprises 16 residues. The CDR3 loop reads CASSYSIIPSPDGYTF. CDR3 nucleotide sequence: TGTGCCAGCAGTTACTCGATCATCCCCAGCCCCGATGGCTACACCTTC.

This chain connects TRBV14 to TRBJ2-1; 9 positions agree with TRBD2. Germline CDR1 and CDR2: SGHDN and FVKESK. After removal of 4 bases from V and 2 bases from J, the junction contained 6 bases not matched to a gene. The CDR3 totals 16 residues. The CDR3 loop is CASSPLAGLAYNEQFF. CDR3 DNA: TGTGCCAGCAGCCCTCTAGCGGGACTCGCCTACAATGAGCAGTTCTTC.

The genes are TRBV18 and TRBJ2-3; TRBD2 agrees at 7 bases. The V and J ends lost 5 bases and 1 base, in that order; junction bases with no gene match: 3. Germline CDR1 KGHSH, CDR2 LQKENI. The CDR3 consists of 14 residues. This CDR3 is CASSNLAGTDTQYF. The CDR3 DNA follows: TGTGCCAGCTCAAACCTAGCGGGCACAGATACGCAGTATTTT.

As DNA, the CDR3 is TGTGCCAGCGTCAACTCCTACTACGAGCAGTACTTC. This codes for CASVNSYYEQYF. The chain joins TRBV27 to TRBJ2-7; D remains unclear. This CDR3 is built from 12 residues. Trimming cost V 8 bases and J 3 bases, with 11 bases left between them. From germline, CDR1 is MNHEY and CDR2 SMNVEV (reference sequence).

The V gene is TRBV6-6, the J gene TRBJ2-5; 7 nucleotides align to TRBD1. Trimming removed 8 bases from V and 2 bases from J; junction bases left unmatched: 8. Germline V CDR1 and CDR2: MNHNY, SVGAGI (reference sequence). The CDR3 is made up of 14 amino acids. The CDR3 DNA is TGTGCCAGCTCCCCGGGACAGATTCAAGAGACCCAGTACTTC. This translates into CASSPGQIQETQYF.

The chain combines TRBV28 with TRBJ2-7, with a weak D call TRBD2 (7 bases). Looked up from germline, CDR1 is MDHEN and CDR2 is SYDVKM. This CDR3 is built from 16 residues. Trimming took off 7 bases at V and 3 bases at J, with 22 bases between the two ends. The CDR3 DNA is TGTGCCAGCACCATTGGGGGGGGGCGCGGGGTCTACGAGCAGTACTTC. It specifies CASTIGGGRGVYEQYF. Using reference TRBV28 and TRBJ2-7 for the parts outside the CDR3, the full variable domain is DVKVTQSSRYLVKRTGEKVFLECVQDMDHENMFWYRQDPGLGLRLIYFSYDVKMKEKGDIPEGYSVSREKKERFSLILESASTNQTSMYLCASTIGGGRGVYEQYFGPGTRLTVT.

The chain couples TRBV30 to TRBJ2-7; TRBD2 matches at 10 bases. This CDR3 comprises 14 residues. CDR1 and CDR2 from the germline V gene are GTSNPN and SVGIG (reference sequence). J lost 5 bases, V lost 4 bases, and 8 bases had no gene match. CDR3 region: CAWKPSGRVHEQYF. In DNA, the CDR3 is TGTGCCTGGAAACCTAGCGGGAGAGTCCACGAGCAGTACTTC.

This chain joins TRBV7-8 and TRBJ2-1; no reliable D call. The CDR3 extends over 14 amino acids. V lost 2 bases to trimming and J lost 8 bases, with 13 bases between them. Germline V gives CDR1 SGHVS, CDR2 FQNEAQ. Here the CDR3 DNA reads TGTGCCAGCAGCTTACTGTCTGGGAACGATGAGCAGTTCTTC. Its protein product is CASSLLSGNDEQFF.

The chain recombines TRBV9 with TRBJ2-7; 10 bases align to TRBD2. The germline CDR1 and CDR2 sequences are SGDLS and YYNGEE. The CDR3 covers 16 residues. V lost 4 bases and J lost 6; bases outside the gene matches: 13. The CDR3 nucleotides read TGTGCCAGCAGCTACCCTAGCGGGAGCACCATTAGCGAGCAGTACTTC. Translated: CASSYPSGSTISEQYF.

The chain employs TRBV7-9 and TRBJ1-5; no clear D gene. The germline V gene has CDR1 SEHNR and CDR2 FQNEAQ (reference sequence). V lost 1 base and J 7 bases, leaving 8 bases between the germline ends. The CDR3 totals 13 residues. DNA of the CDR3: TGTGCCAGCAGCTTAGGCGGGGAGCAGCCCCAGCATTTT. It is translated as CASSLGGEQPQHF.

CDR3 sequence reads: CASSFGLSTDTQYF. DNA for the CDR3: TGTGCCAGCAGCTTTGGGCTCAGCACAGATACGCAGTATTTT. The V and J genes are TRBV7-3 and TRBJ2-3; D is uncertain. This CDR3 is built from 14 residues. Germline V CDR1 and CDR2: SGHTA, FQGTGA. The V gene lost 3 bases and the J gene lost 0 bases, with 7 bases spanning the gap.

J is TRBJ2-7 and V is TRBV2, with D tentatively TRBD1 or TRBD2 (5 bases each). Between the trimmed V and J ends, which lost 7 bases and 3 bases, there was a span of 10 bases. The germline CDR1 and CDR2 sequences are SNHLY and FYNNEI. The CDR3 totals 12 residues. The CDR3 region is CASTLRGYEQYF. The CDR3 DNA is TGTGCCAGCACCCTGAGGGGCTACGAGCAGTACTTC. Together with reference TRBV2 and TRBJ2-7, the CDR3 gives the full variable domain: EPEVTQTPSHQVTQMGQEVILRCVPISNHLYFYWYRQILGQKVEFLVSFYNNEISEKSEIFDDQFSVERPDGSNFTLKIRSTKLEDSAMYFCASTLRGYEQYFGPGTRLTVT.

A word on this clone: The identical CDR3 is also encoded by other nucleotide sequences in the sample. For the CDR3, the DNA is TGTGCCAGCAGTGGCCCTAATCAGCCCCAGCATTTT. Its translation: CASSGPNQPQHF. The chain links TRBV6-6 to TRBJ1-5; D remains unclear. The length of the CDR3 is 12 residues. In germline, CDR1 is MNHNY, CDR2 SVGAGI (reference sequence). V lost 5 bases and J 4 bases, leaving 6 bases between the germline ends.

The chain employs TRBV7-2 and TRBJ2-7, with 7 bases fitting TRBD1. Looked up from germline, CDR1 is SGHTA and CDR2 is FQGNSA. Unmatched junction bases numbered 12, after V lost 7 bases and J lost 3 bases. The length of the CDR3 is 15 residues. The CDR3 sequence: CASTRVPGQSYEQYF. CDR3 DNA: TGTGCCAGCACCCGGGTACCGGGACAGAGCTACGAGCAGTACTTC.

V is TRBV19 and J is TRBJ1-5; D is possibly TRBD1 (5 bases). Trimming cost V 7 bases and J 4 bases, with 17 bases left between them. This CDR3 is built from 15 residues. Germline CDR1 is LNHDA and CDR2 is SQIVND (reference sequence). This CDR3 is CASTLRGGYNQPQHF. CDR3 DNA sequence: TGTGCCAGTACCCTACGGGGGGGGTATAATCAGCCCCAGCATTTT.

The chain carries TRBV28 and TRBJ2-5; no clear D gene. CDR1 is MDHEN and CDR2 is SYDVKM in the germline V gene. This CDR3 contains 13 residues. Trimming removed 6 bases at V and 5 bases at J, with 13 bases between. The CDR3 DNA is TGTGCCAGCAGCGGCCCTCTCGCGGAGACCCAGTACTTC. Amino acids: CASSGPLAETQYF.

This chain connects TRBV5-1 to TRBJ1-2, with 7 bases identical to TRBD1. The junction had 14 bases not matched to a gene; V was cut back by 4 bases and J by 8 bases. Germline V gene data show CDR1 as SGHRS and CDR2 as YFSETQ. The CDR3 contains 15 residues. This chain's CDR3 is CASSQSPDREGGYTF. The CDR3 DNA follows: TGCGCCAGCAGCCAGAGTCCAGACAGGGAAGGAGGCTACACCTTC.

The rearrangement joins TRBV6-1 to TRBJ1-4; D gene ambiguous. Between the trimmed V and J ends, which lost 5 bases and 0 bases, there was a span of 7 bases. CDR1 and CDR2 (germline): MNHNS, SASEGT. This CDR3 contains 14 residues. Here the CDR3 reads CASSRVATNEKLFF. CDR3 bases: TGTGCCAGCAGTCGTGTAGCAACTAATGAAAAACTGTTTTTT.

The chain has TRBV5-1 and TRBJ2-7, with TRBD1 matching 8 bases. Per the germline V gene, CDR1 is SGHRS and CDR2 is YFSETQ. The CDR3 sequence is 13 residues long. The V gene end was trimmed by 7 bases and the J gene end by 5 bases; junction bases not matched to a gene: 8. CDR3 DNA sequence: TGCGCCAGCGGGCCTCAGGGGGCAAACGAGCAGTACTTC. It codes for CASGPQGANEQYF.